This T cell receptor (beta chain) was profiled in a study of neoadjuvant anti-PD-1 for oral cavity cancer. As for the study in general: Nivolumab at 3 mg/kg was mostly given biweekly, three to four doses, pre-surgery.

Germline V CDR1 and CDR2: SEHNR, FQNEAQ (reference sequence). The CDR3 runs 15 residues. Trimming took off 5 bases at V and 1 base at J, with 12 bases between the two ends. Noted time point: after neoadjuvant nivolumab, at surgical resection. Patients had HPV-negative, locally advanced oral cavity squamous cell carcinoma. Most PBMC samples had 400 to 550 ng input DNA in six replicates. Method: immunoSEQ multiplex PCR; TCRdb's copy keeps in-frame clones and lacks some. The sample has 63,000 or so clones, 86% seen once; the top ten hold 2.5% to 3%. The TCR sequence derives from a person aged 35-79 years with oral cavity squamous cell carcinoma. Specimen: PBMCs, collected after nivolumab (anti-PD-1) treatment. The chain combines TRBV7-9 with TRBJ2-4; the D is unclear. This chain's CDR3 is CASSPPFGAKNIQYF. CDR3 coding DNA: TGTGCCAGCAGCCCCCCCTTTGGGGCCAAAAACATTCAGTACTTC. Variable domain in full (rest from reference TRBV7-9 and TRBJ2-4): DTGVSQNPRHKITKRGQNVTFRCDPISEHNRLYWYRQTLGQGPEFLTYFQNEAQLEKSRLLSDRFSAERPKGSFSTLEIQRTEQGDSAMYLCASSPPFGAKNIQYFGAGTRLSVL.